One and the same sample provided the 16 T cell receptor beta chains below, sequenced in a study of tumor-infiltrating lymphocytes in primary liver carcinoma. A primer matching the constant region was used to make TCR beta cDNA from approximately 0.45 ug of total RNA. Libraries for TCR beta were built through three nested multiplex PCR rounds, which together made up a slightly modified ARM-PCR procedure. It was with TRBV1-TRBV30 forward primers and a C-beta reverse primer that the first two PCR rounds were run, at roughly 11 cycles each. Each CDR3 protein gets one entry after TCRdb re-called the multiplex PCR reads with MiXCR. The table includes about 20,000 distinct CDR3 sequences, over 70% detected once. Co-extraction of RNA and DNA was performed on about 19-31 mg of unsorted bulk tissue. The sample taken for sequencing was liver tumor tissue from sampling region 4. The subset was: tumor region T4, right-lateral pole. These receptors came from a woman aged 25 to 39 with primary liver carcinoma and hepatitis B virus infection.

Notes on this clonotype: Because the CDR3 is missing its conserved closing phenylalanine or tryptophan, this is likely a read error. No DNA is shown, since the ends of the CDR3 on it are uncertain; the CDR3 is the one TCRdb lists. The chain employs TRBV11-2 and TRBJ1-4; TRBD1, the D gene given by the table, was not confirmed from the DNA. The CDR3 is 12 amino acids in total, end residues counted. Germline V gene data show CDR1 as SGHAT and CDR2 as FQNNGV. The CDR3 loop is CARSPWWGKLSY.

In regard to this clonotype: This likely comes from a read error, as the CDR3 has no conserved phenylalanine or tryptophan at its end. This chain joins TRBV11-2 and TRBJ2-3; 8 bases line up with TRBD2. The length of the CDR3 is 17 residues. The germline V gene has CDR1 SGHAT and CDR2 FQNNGV. V was clipped by 5 bases and J by 6 bases; unmatched bases: 16. The CDR3 is CASSHRGSGSLTDTQYY. As DNA, the CDR3 is TGTGCCAGCAGCCATCGAGGGAGCGGGAGCCTCACTGATACGCAGTATTAT.

This clonotype was detected once. The CDR3 does not end in the conserved phenylalanine or tryptophan, so this is likely a read error. This CDR3 reads CASSFSTGDSYEQYL. CDR3 coding DNA: TGCGCCAGCAGTTTTTCGACAGGGGACTCCTACGAGCAGTACTTA. The rearrangement links TRBV5-1 to TRBJ2-7; 8 bases align to TRBD1. The CDR3 totals 15 residues. Germline V gene data show CDR1 as SGHRS and CDR2 as YFSETQ. V was clipped by 5 bases and J by 0 bases; unmatched bases: 7.

In the case of this clonotype: One end of the junction fails to match germline, which may point to a read error. V gene TRBV4-2 combines with J gene TRBJ2-7, with a possible D match to TRBD1 (6 bases). Germline CDR1 and CDR2: LGHNA and YNFKEQ. This CDR3 region has 18 residues. CDR3 DNA: TGTGCCAACAGCCAGGAACACCTAGGACAAGGGGGACCGCCCGAGCAGTACTTC. Translated: CANSQEHLGQGGPPEQYF.

As to this clonotype: The junction differs from germline at one of its ends, possibly a read error. The rearrangement links TRBV11-2 to TRBJ2-5; D might be TRBD1 or TRBD2, each matching 5 bases. Germline assignment: CDR1 SGHAT and CDR2 FQNNGV. This CDR3 spans 14 amino acids. This CDR3 reads CASSSPGSCEAQYF. In nucleotides, the CDR3 is TGCGCCAGCAGCTCCCCAGGGAGCTGTGAGGCCCAGTACTTC. Combining the CDR3 with reference TRBV11-2 and TRBJ2-5 gives the whole variable domain EAGVAQSPRYKIIEKRQSVAFWCNPISGHATLYWYQQILGQGPKLLIQFQNNGVVDDSQLPKDRFSAERLKGVDSTLKIQPAKLEDSAVYLCASSSPGSCEAQYFGPGTRLLVL.

Of note for this clonotype: One end of the junction does not line up with germline, which may come from a read error. The chain links TRBV11-1 to TRBJ1-1, with D unclear. The germline CDR1 and CDR2 sequences are SGHAT and FQDESV (reference sequence). The CDR3 length is 14 residues. CDR3 in amino acids: CVSSFVHGYTEAFF. Here the CDR3 DNA reads TGTGTCAGCAGCTTCGTGCATGGCTACACTGAAGCTTTCTTT.

The rearrangement links TRBV11-2 to TRBJ2-1; possible D gene TRBD1, 5 bases. CDR3 length: 16 residues. The germline V gene has CDR1 SGHAT and CDR2 FQNNGV. V was trimmed by 2 bases and J by 10 bases, leaving 21 bases between them. The CDR3 nucleotides read TGTGCCAGCAGCTTATCCCTCAGGGTTAGGGGCTACGAGCAGTTCTTC. Residues: CASSLSLRVRGYEQFF. Supplemented by reference TRBV11-2 and TRBJ2-1, the full variable domain reads EAGVAQSPRYKIIEKRQSVAFWCNPISGHATLYWYQQILGQGPKLLIQFQNNGVVDDSQLPKDRFSAERLKGVDSTLKIQPAKLEDSAVYLCASSLSLRVRGYEQFFGPGTRLTVL.

Turning to this clonotype: One junction end disagrees with the germline gene, perhaps due to a read error. This chain joins TRBV11-2 and TRBJ1-4; D unclear. CDR3 length: 12 amino acids. In germline, CDR1 is SGHAT, CDR2 FQNNGV. The CDR3 DNA reads TGTGCCGGCAGCCCCTCGTGGGGAAAACTGTTTTTT. This translates into CAGSPSWGKLFF.

Note on this clonotype: Mismatch with germline at one junction end may stem from a read error. The chain couples TRBV11-1 to TRBJ1-1; D unresolved. Germline loops: CDR1 SGHAT, CDR2 FQDESV (reference sequence). This CDR3 is built from 13 residues. CDR3 amino acids: CTGSFRLNAEAFF. The CDR3 bases are TGTACCGGCAGCTTCCGGCTGAACGCTGAAGCTTTCTTT.

The rearrangement uses TRBV10-3 and TRBJ2-1; no firm D call. V was clipped by 5 bases and J by 8 bases, with 16 bases between them. Looked up from germline, CDR1 is ENHRY and CDR2 is SYGVKD. The length of the CDR3 is 14 residues. CDR3 DNA sequence: TGTGCCATCAGTCCTGCGGCGAGCCGGGATGAGCAGTTCTTC. It encodes CAISPAASRDEQFF.

This clonotype appeared a few times. It may be a read error: a sequence one base away is much more abundant. The conserved closing phenylalanine or tryptophan is absent in this CDR3, likely reflecting a read error. The chain uses TRBV7-9 and TRBJ2-3, with TRBD2 identical over 7 bases. The CDR3 length is 16 residues. V shed 3 bases, J shed 0 bases, and the junction held 6 bases outside the gene matches. From germline, CDR1 is SEHNR and CDR2 FQNEAQ (reference sequence). The CDR3 region is CASSLHGTTSTDTQYS. Here the CDR3 DNA reads TGTGCCAGCAGCTTGCACGGGACTACTAGCACAGATACGCAGTATTCT.

The chain couples TRBV11-2 to TRBJ2-5; tentatively, D is TRBD1 (5 bases). Germline CDR1 is SGHAT and CDR2 is FQNNGV. The V end lost 9 bases, the J end lost 4 bases, and 12 bases lay between the germline ends. CDR3 size: 12 residues. CDR3 in DNA: TGTGCCAGGCCTAGACAGATAGAGACCCAGTACTTC. Its translation: CARPRQIETQYF. The full variable domain, its missing parts supplied by reference TRBV11-2 and TRBJ2-5, is EAGVAQSPRYKIIEKRQSVAFWCNPISGHATLYWYQQILGQGPKLLIQFQNNGVVDDSQLPKDRFSAERLKGVDSTLKIQPAKLEDSAVYLCARPRQIETQYFGPGTRLLVL.

This clonotype is a singleton in its sample. V is TRBV6-6 and J is TRBJ2-3, with no clear D. This CDR3 region has 17 residues. The germline gives CDR1 MNHNY, CDR2 SVGAGI (reference sequence). V was clipped by 2 bases and J by 3 bases, with 18 bases between them. As DNA, the CDR3 is TGTGCCAGCAGTTACATGACCGGACCTCGACGTACAGATACGCAGTATTTT. The encoded protein is CASSYMTGPRRTDTQYF.

In the case of this clonotype: An end of the junction differs from the germline gene, which may be a read error. The chain employs TRBV4-3 and TRBJ2-7, with 7 nucleotides matching TRBD2. CDR1 and CDR2 (germline): LGHNA, YSLEER. This CDR3 comprises 18 residues. CDR3: CASSQAVTGGNISYEQYF. CDR3 nucleotide sequence: TGCGCCAGTAGCCAAGCTGTGACGGGGGGTAACATCAGCTACGAGCAGTACTTC.

The gene calls are TRBV7-8 and TRBJ2-3; D is unclear. CDR1 and CDR2 from the germline V gene are SGHVS and FQNEAQ. This CDR3 region has 17 residues. Trimming cost V 1 base and J 0 bases, with 14 bases left between them. Here the CDR3 reads CASSLEEANGSTDTQYF. The CDR3 DNA sequence: TGTGCCAGCAGCTTAGAAGAGGCAAACGGGAGCACAGATACGCAGTATTTT.

This clonotype appeared many times. The genes are TRBV11-2 and TRBJ2-3; D may be TRBD2 (5 bases). The germline CDR1 and CDR2 sequences are SGHAT and FQNNGV. Trimming pared 3 bases from V and 6 bases from J, leaving 10 bases between. The CDR3 extends over 13 amino acids. The CDR3 sequence is CASSLSWEDTQYF. The CDR3 DNA reads as TGTGCCAGCAGCTTGAGCTGGGAGGATACGCAGTATTTT.